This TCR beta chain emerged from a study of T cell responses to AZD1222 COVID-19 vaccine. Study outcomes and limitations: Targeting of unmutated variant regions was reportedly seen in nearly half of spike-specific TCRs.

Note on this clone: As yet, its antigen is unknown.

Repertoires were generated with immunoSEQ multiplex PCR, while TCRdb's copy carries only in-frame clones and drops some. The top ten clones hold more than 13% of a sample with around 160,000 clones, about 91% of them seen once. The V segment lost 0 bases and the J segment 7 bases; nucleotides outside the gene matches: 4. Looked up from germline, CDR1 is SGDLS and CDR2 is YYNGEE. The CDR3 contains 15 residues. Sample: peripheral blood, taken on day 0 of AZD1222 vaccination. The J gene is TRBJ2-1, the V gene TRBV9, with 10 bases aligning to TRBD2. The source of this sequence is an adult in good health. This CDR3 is CASSVELAGRNEQFF. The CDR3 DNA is TGTGCCAGCAGCGTAGAACTAGCGGGGCGTAATGAGCAGTTCTTC. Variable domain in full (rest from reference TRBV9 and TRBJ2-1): DSGVTQTPKHLITATGQRVTLRCSPRSGDLSVYWYQQSLDQGLQFLIQYYNGEERAKGNILERFSAQQFPDLHSELNLSSLELGDSALYFCASSVELAGRNEQFFGPGTRLTVL.